Described below is a single TCR beta chain sequence and its context. The CDR3 length is 16 residues. Germline lookup yields CDR1 SGDLS and CDR2 YYNGEE. This record comes from a study of CXCR3-negative and CXCR3-positive naive CD8 T cells. In preparing the TRB cDNA libraries, 5' RACE with UMI labels was used. TCRdb reworked the 5' RACE reads into one entry per CDR3 protein, no DNA. The sample table sets out around 47,000 distinct CDR3 sequences. This chain joins TRBV9 and TRBJ2-7; as DNA is missing, the TRBD2 call by TCRdb cannot be tested. This TCR came from a human donor in good health. Some clones in this sample may be carry-over from other donors' samples. What was sequenced was memory CD8+ T cells from blood. The chain's CDR3 is CASSVGGSGSSYEQYF.